Listed below are T cell receptor beta chains from one sample, sequenced in a study of OX40 agonist ivuxolimab in advanced cancers. Sequencing was performed with immunoSEQ multiplex PCR; in TCRdb, only in-frame clones are kept and a portion is missing. The sample lists 70,000 or so clones; roughly 80% were seen once. Sequences were derived from CD4+ or CD8+ T cells sorted from blood, sampled in a trial of the OX40 agonist ivuxolimab. Receptors originate from an adult with an advanced solid tumor such as melanoma, head and neck, liver or kidney cancer. The CDR3 runs from the conserved cysteine through the conserved F or W. A D gene is named only where the DNA matches it firmly. For some rows the clone size is stated as once, few or many, or as a class when expanded; others skip it.

V gene,D gene,clone size,J gene,CDR3 protein,CDR3 DNA
TRBV6-6,.,.,TRBJ2-7,CASRRPGRNEQYF,TGTGCCAGCAGGCGACCGGGACGGAACGAGCAGTACTTC
TRBV29-1,.,.,TRBJ2-7,CSVAMTSLPQGEQYF,TGCAGCGTTGCGATGACCTCCCTACCTCAAGGGGAGCAGTACTTT
TRBV27,.,.,TRBJ1-2,CASGTIYSYGYTF,TGTGCCAGCGGGACAATATATAGCTATGGCTACACCTTC
TRBV7-2,.,.,TRBJ2-3,CASSLSGRPFSDTQYF,TGTGCCAGCAGCTTAAGCGGGCGACCCTTTTCAGATACGCAGTATTTT
TRBV10-3,TRBD2,.,TRBJ2-7,CAIGGDPTRYEQYF,TGTGCCATCGGGGGGGATCCAACTCGCTACGAGCAGTACTTC
TRBV7-9,.,few,TRBJ1-1,CASSLMSAFF,TGTGCCAGCAGCTTGATGAGTGCTTTCTTT
TRBV5-4,.,.,TRBJ2-7,CASSLKGGSSYEQYF,TGTGCCAGCAGCCTGAAGGGGGGGAGCTCCTACGAGCAGTACTTC
TRBV5-1,.,.,TRBJ1-2,CASRWRGDYGYTF,TGCGCCAGCAGGTGGAGGGGCGACTATGGCTACACCTTC
TRBV5-1,TRBD2,.,TRBJ2-3,CASSLRPLGGASTDTQYF,TGCGCCAGCAGCTTGCGCCCCCTCGGGGGGGCGAGCACAGATACGCAGTATTTT
TRBV18,TRBD1,.,TRBJ2-7,CASSPLGTGSYEQYF,TGTGCCAGCTCACCACTAGGGACAGGGAGTTACGAGCAGTACTTC
TRBV27,.,.,TRBJ1-6,CASPPPLHF,TGTGCCAGCCCCCCACCCCTCCACTTT
TRBV4-2,.,medium-sized,TRBJ2-1,CASSQEQTSSYNEQFF,TGTGCCAGCAGCCAAGAACAGACGAGCTCCTACAATGAGCAGTTCTTC
TRBV7-2,.,.,TRBJ2-7,CASSLAGQSYEQYF,TGTGCCAGCAGCTTAGCTGGACAGTCCTACGAGCAGTACTTC
TRBV5-1,TRBD1,.,TRBJ2-6,CASSSDRASGANVLTF,TGCGCCAGCAGCTCAGACAGGGCTTCTGGGGCCAACGTCCTGACTTTC
TRBV19,.,.,TRBJ1-2,CASSSRGGETHTF,TGTGCCAGTAGCTCGAGGGGGGGAGAGACTCACACCTTC
TRBV7-2,.,.,TRBJ2-1,CASSLRYNEQFF,TGTGCCAGCAGCTTACGATACAATGAGCAGTTCTTC
TRBV6-5,.,.,TRBJ1-5,CASSQQSLQPQHF,TGTGCCAGCAGCCAACAATCTCTTCAGCCCCAGCATTTT